The rows below give T cell receptor beta chains drawn from one sample of a study of T cell responses to AZD1222 COVID-19 vaccine. Data came from immunoSEQ multiplex PCR; TCRdb stores just in-frame clones and leaves some out. Of 100,000 to 150,000 clones listed, 89% are singletons. This specimen was peripheral blood, taken on day 0 of AZD1222 vaccination. These receptors all stem from an adult in good health. The conserved cysteine and the conserved F or W are not part of the CDR3 here. The order of the fields is J gene, D gene, V gene, CDR3 protein. A D gene is named only where the DNA matches it firmly.

j_call: TRBJ1-5; d_call: .; v_call: TRBV19; cdr3_aa: ASSLHSGTNQPQH
j_call: TRBJ2-7; d_call: .; v_call: TRBV11-2; cdr3_aa: ASSLDPGPRYEQY
j_call: TRBJ2-7; d_call: TRBD1; v_call: TRBV24-1; cdr3_aa: ATSVADREDEQY
j_call: TRBJ2-7; d_call: .; v_call: TRBV24-1; cdr3_aa: ATSDRPFGSIVEQY
j_call: TRBJ2-1; d_call: TRBD1; v_call: TRBV9; cdr3_aa: ASSVVGGTVNEQF
j_call: TRBJ1-1; d_call: .; v_call: TRBV18; cdr3_aa: ASSPLSSEANTEAF
j_call: TRBJ2-2; d_call: .; v_call: TRBV7-7; cdr3_aa: ASSRKPGQNTGELF
j_call: TRBJ2-2; d_call: .; v_call: TRBV7-2; cdr3_aa: ASSFPPRNTGELF
j_call: TRBJ2-5; d_call: TRBD1; v_call: TRBV3-1/TRBV3-2; cdr3_aa: ASSQSWTGVQETQY
j_call: TRBJ2-7; d_call: .; v_call: TRBV18; cdr3_aa: ASSPRHERDEQY
j_call: TRBJ2-7; d_call: TRBD2; v_call: TRBV19; cdr3_aa: ASSDPGLAGYEQY
j_call: TRBJ2-3; d_call: TRBD1; v_call: TRBV24-1; cdr3_aa: ATSRGLGRDTQY
j_call: TRBJ1-6; d_call: .; v_call: TRBV4-1; cdr3_aa: ASNQLGASYNSPLH
j_call: TRBJ2-1; d_call: .; v_call: TRBV24-1; cdr3_aa: ATAGDDYNEQF
j_call: TRBJ2-3; d_call: TRBD2; v_call: TRBV7-6; cdr3_aa: ASSSKPATSGPSTDTQY
j_call: TRBJ2-2; d_call: .; v_call: TRBV7-8; cdr3_aa: ASSPGIGELF
j_call: TRBJ2-7; d_call: .; v_call: TRBV28; cdr3_aa: ASSSPGGVTVYEQY
j_call: TRBJ2-5; d_call: .; v_call: TRBV5-4; cdr3_aa: ASSLVVPAHQETQY
j_call: TRBJ2-7; d_call: .; v_call: TRBV6-5; cdr3_aa: ASSYAGDPPYEQY
j_call: TRBJ2-7; d_call: .; v_call: TRBV24-1; cdr3_aa: ATSAGGHEQY
j_call: TRBJ2-7; d_call: TRBD1; v_call: TRBV7-2; cdr3_aa: ASGSGQLYEQY
j_call: TRBJ2-1; d_call: TRBD1; v_call: TRBV25-1; cdr3_aa: ASSGGIGGQAINEQF
j_call: TRBJ1-3; d_call: .; v_call: TRBV24-1; cdr3_aa: ATSDPRGNTIY
j_call: TRBJ1-2; d_call: .; v_call: TRBV12-3/TRBV12-4; cdr3_aa: ASSLDGEGYT
j_call: TRBJ2-5; d_call: .; v_call: TRBV2; cdr3_aa: ASSEGETQY
j_call: TRBJ2-2; d_call: TRBD1; v_call: TRBV25-1; cdr3_aa: ASSSGTGETGELF
j_call: TRBJ2-1; d_call: TRBD2; v_call: TRBV7-6; cdr3_aa: ASSYQASGTPYNEQF
j_call: TRBJ2-7; d_call: .; v_call: TRBV9; cdr3_aa: ASSVSPERLTYEQY
j_call: TRBJ2-7; d_call: .; v_call: TRBV5-6; cdr3_aa: ASRGRVLSYEQY
j_call: TRBJ1-4; d_call: .; v_call: TRBV4-1; cdr3_aa: ASSLLRVTNEKLF
j_call: TRBJ2-1; d_call: TRBD1; v_call: TRBV5-1; cdr3_aa: ASSFRDRNNEQF
j_call: TRBJ2-7; d_call: .; v_call: TRBV2; cdr3_aa: ASTQTGRSSYEQY
j_call: TRBJ2-7; d_call: TRBD2; v_call: TRBV12-3/TRBV12-4; cdr3_aa: ASRGTSVYEQY
j_call: TRBJ2-6; d_call: TRBD1; v_call: TRBV27; cdr3_aa: ASSSGTGPFNVLT
j_call: TRBJ2-7; d_call: TRBD2; v_call: TRBV30; cdr3_aa: AWSIASGDYEQY
j_call: TRBJ2-2; d_call: .; v_call: TRBV9; cdr3_aa: ASSVEGNAGELF
j_call: TRBJ2-5; d_call: .; v_call: TRBV5-1; cdr3_aa: ASSSGTAYQETQY
j_call: TRBJ2-7; d_call: .; v_call: TRBV28; cdr3_aa: ASAPPDSSYEQY
j_call: TRBJ2-7; d_call: TRBD2; v_call: TRBV2; cdr3_aa: ASSDRAGAYEQY
j_call: TRBJ1-2; d_call: .; v_call: TRBV5-1; cdr3_aa: ASSPVTGTANYGYT
j_call: TRBJ2-2; d_call: TRBD2; v_call: TRBV7-2; cdr3_aa: ASSLGTGGDTGELF